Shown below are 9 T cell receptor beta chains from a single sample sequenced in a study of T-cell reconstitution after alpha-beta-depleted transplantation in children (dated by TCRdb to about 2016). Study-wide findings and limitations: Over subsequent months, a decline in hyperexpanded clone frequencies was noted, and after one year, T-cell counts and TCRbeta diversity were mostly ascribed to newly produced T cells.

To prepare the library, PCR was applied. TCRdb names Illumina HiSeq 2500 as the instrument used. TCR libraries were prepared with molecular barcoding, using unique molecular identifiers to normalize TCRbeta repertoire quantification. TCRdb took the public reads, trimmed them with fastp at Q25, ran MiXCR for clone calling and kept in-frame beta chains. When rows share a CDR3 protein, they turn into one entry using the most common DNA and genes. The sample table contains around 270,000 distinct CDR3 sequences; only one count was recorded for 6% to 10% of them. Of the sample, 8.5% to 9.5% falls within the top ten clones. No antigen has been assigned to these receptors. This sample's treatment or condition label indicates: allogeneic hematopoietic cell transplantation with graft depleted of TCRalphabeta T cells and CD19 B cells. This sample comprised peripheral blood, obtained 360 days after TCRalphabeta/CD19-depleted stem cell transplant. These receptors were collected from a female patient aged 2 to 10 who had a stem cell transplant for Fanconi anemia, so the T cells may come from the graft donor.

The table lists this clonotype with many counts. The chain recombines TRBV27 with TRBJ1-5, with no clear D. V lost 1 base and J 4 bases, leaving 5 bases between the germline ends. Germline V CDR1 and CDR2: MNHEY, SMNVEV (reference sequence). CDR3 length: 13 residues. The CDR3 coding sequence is TGTGCCAGCAGTTTATACAGAAATCAGCCCCAGCATTTT. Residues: CASSLYRNQPQHF.

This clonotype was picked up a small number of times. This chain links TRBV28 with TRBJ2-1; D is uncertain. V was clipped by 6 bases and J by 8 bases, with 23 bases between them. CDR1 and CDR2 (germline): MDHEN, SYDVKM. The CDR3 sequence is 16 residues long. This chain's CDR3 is CASRPRRTRLFDEQFF. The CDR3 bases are TGTGCCAGCAGACCTCGACGGACGAGATTGTTCGATGAGCAGTTCTTC.

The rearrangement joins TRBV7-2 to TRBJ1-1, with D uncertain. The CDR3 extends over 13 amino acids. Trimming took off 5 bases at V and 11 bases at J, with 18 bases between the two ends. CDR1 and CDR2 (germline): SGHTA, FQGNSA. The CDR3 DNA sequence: TGTGCCAGCAGCCTAGAGCCGCGGAGCGGCGCTTTCTTT. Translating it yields CASSLEPRSGAFF.

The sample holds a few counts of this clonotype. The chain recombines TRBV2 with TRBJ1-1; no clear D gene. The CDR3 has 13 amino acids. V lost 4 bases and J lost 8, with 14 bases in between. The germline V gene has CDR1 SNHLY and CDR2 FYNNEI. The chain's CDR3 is CASSGLLKGEAFF. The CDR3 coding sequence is TGTGCCAGCAGTGGGTTACTAAAAGGGGAAGCTTTCTTT.

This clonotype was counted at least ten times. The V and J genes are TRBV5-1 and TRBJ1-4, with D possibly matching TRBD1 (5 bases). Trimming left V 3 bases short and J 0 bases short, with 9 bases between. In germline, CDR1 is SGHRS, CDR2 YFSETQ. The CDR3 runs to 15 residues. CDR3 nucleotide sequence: TGCGCCAGCAGCTACAGACAGTCAACTAATGAAAAACTGTTTTTT. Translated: CASSYRQSTNEKLFF.

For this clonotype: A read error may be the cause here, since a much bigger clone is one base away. CDR3 region: CAISWGSLSNEQFF. CDR3 DNA: TGCGCCATCAGCTGGGGATCACTCAGCAATGAGCAGTTCTTC. The chain joins TRBV5-1 to TRBJ2-1; D gene unclear. CDR3 length: 14 amino acids. Germline lookup yields CDR1 SGHRS and CDR2 YFSETQ.

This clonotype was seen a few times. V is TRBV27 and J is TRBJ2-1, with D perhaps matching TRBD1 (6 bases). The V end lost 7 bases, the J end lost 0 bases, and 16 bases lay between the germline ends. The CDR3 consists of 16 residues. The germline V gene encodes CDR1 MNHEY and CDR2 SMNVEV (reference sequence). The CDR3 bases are TGTGCCAGCACCAGGGACACGCTGAGCTCCTACAATGAGCAGTTCTTC. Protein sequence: CASTRDTLSSYNEQFF.

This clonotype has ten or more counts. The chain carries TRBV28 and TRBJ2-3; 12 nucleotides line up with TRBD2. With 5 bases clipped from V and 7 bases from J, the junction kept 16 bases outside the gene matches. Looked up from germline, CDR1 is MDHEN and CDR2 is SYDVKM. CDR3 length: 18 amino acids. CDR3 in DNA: TGTGCCAGCAGTCCCCTGAGGCTAGCGGGAGGGCGGTCGAATACGCAGTATTTT. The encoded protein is CASSPLRLAGGRSNTQYF.

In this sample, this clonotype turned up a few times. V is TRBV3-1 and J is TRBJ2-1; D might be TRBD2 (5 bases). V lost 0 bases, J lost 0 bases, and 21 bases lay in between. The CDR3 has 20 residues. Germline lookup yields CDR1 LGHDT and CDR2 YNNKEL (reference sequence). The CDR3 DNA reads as TGTGCCAGCAGCCAAGATGATTCGGTCGCCTGGCGGGCCTCCTACAATGAGCAGTTCTTC. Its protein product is CASSQDDSVAWRASYNEQFF.